This entry is about one TCR beta chain. Its cognate antigen is unknown. The record originates from a study of STAT3 mutations in large granular lymphocyte leukemia. Turning to the study itself: Immunosuppressive therapy was given to more than half of T-LGLL patients. General study results and limits: At least one immunodominant TCR beta clonotype appeared in every T-cell large granular lymphocyte leukemia patient.

Germline loops: CDR1 SNHLY, CDR2 FYNNEI. V was pared by 8 bases and J by 6 bases, with 5 bases of the junction left unmatched. The CDR3 loop spans 13 amino acids. Average productive template count per sample was 35,000 to 45,000. Method: immunoSEQ multiplex PCR; TCRdb's copy keeps in-frame clones and lacks some. The sample has 20,000 to 30,000 clones; around 93% are singletons. The sequenced sample consisted of peripheral blood mononuclear cells. The V call is TRBV2, the J call TRBJ1-5; 9 bases align to TRBD1. The clonotype originates from a man aged 40-49 years with T-cell large granular lymphocyte leukemia. Some clones in this sample may be carry-over from other donors' samples. The CDR3 loop is CASEGQGGQPQHF. CDR3 DNA: TGTGCCAGCGAGGGACAGGGCGGTCAGCCCCAGCATTTT.